Sequencing of this TCR beta chain was carried out in a study of Tregs in tolerant kidney transplant recipients. Study-level findings and limits: Antigen-driven expansion was suggested because donor-specific Tregs expanded more than all Tregs in tolerant patients.

The data were produced by immunoSEQ multiplex PCR, yet TCRdb's version contains in-frame clones alone and is incomplete. Reported are approximately 35,000 clones; the ten largest clones contain under 9%. As for this clone: Its antigen is not identified. Germline and junction disagree at one end, which may indicate a read error. The CDR3 end falls 3 residues outside the read, so it is completed with the germline J gene.

There are 15 residues in the CDR3. The germline gives CDR1 SEHNR, CDR2 FQNEAQ (reference sequence). The TCR was taken from a human donor who received a combined kidney and bone marrow transplant. The rearrangement links TRBV7-9 to TRBJ1-6; perhaps TRBD1 as D (6 bases). The sequencing here drew on CD8+ T cells from blood, taken before the transplant. The covered CDR3 bases are TGTACCAGCAGCTTAGAGCAGGGGTTCGGATCACCC. Translated, it gives CTSSLEQGFGSP. The whole CDR3 sequence reads CTSSLEQGFGSPLHF.